The text below deals with one T cell receptor beta chain. These data originate in a study of T cell changes during pregnancy in multiple sclerosis. TCRdb's copy holds only in-frame clones and misses some; the assay was immunoSEQ multiplex PCR. The data contain around 96,000 clones, around 93% of them singletons. V was cut by 4 bases and J by 2 bases, with 8 bases left in between. The V gene's germline CDR1 is SGHAT and CDR2 FQNNGV. The CDR3 spans 14 residues. Sample: peripheral blood, taken in the third trimester of pregnancy. The TCR comes from a female donor with multiple sclerosis, enrolled in a pregnancy study. The chain uses TRBV11-2 and TRBJ2-2; a possible D gene is TRBD2 (6 bases). In DNA, the CDR3 is TGTGCCAGCAGCTGGGGGGTAAACACCGGGGAGCTGTTTTTT. Translated: CASSWGVNTGELFF.